This is a list of T cell receptor beta chains from one sample in a study of T cells in tumors after PD-1 blockade. TCRdb keeps only in-frame clones here, not all; method: immunoSEQ multiplex PCR. The sample records roughly 12,000 clones, less than 65% being singletons. The sequences come from tumor tissue, collected before anti-PD-1 treatment. Source of these receptors: a human donor with basal cell carcinoma. Both conserved end residues are part of each CDR3. A D gene is named only where the DNA matches it firmly.

>TRBJ2-3|NA|TRBV5-6
CASSLEGRATDTQYF
>TRBJ1-4|NA|TRBV29-1
CSVAGSTNEKLFF
>TRBJ2-7|NA|TRBV19
CASSPTGLSYEQYF
>TRBJ2-1|TRBD2|TRBV7-3
CASSLSPSGVGWYNEQFF
>TRBJ1-3|NA|TRBV28
CATLSGDRGNTIYF
>TRBJ2-1|TRBD1|TRBV24-1
CATETGGSYNEQFF
>TRBJ1-6|TRBD1|TRBV10-3
CAIGRQGNSPLHF
>TRBJ2-1|TRBD2|TRBV7-2
CASSYQTRTSGYNEQFF
>TRBJ2-2|TRBD1|TRBV6-2/TRBV6-3
CASSYAGTGNTGELFF
>TRBJ2-5|NA|TRBV5-1
CASSRGPEETQYF
>TRBJ1-1|NA|TRBV10-3
CAISEFGATEAFF
>TRBJ1-1|NA|TRBV19
CASSQDLSEAFF
>TRBJ2-1|NA|TRBV24-1
CATSDFSYNEQFF
>TRBJ2-3|NA|TRBV5-1
CASSLNGGTSTDTQYF
>TRBJ1-4|NA|TRBV2
CASSYERGTNEKLFF
>TRBJ2-1|NA|TRBV6-5
CASARGGYNEQFF
>TRBJ2-1|TRBD1|TRBV6-5
CASGYRGLNEQFF
>TRBJ1-1|NA|TRBV13
CASSLGARGGNMAFF
>TRBJ2-3|TRBD1|TRBV29-1
CSERDSLTSPGTDTQYF
>TRBJ1-1|NA|TRBV19
CASIGDSSAEAFF
>TRBJ2-5|NA|TRBV15
CATSRGGAERETQYF
>TRBJ2-2|NA|TRBV3-1/TRBV3-2
CASSQVGVRGELFF
>TRBJ2-3|TRBD2|TRBV5-1
CASSLLAGGRDTQYF
>TRBJ2-1|NA|TRBV11-1
CASSFNYNEQFF
>TRBJ2-2|NA|TRBV21-1
CASSIVRTTIYTGELFF
>TRBJ2-1|NA|TRBV6-4
CASSDGGRRTYNEQFF
>TRBJ2-1|NA|TRBV6-2/TRBV6-3
CASSTRDNGVWDEQFF
>TRBJ1-4|NA|TRBV5-1
CASSPTGSDNEKLFF
>TRBJ1-5|NA|TRBV19
CASSMGKGKQPQHF
>TRBJ1-3|NA|TRBV7-6
CASSLEHSSGNTIYF
>TRBJ1-1|NA|TRBV3-1/TRBV3-2
CASSRAGRNTEAFF
>TRBJ1-4|TRBD1|TRBV5-6
CASSFQGAFEKLFF
>TRBJ1-4|TRBD1|TRBV7-8
CASREQGDGEKLFF
>TRBJ2-2|TRBD2|TRBV4-3
CASSQARGGTGELFF
>TRBJ2-1|TRBD2|TRBV4-3
CASSQARRGAYNEQFF
>TRBJ2-3|NA|TRBV20-1
CSASPSGQQYF
>TRBJ1-1|NA|TRBV10-3
CAISEGSANYNTEAFF
>TRBJ1-4|TRBD1|TRBV29-1
CSVRTGGGKLFF
>TRBJ1-4|NA|TRBV7-2
CASSTSGFANEKLFF
>TRBJ1-5|NA|TRBV5-6
CASSFTGTSQPQHF